This section outlines one T cell receptor (beta chain) sequence together with its context. Its cognate antigen has yet to be identified. These data are taken from a study of human CD8 memory T cell subsets (dated by TCRdb to about 2020). Broadly, across the study: To assess clonal relationships, the TCRbeta repertoires of stem-like (TSTEM), progenitor exhausted-like (TPEX) and effector memory CD8+ T cell subsets were compared. TCRbeta repertoires were obtained from TSTEM, TPEX and effector memory subsets contributed by each of roughly six donors.

Early differentiated memory cells that were CCR7+ PD-1+ TIGIT+ and had dysfunctional, exhausted-like traits were classified as progenitor exhausted-like memory CD8+ T cells (TPEX). Peripheral blood mononuclear cells were isolated from healthy donor buffy coats by density gradient separation. In the study, negative magnetic separation with EasySep or MojoSort CD8+ T cell isolation kits was used to enrich total CD8+ T cells. An RNeasy Mini Kit was used to extract total RNA from duplicate vials of around 150,000 sorted CD8+ T cells per subset. The PBMCs were used either fresh or after being cryopreserved in fetal bovine serum with approximately 9.8% DMSO. Fluorescence-activated cell sorting on a FACSAria III was used to sort the CD8+ T cell subsets to purity. TCRdb lists the instrument as NextSeq 550. A Human TCR Profiling Kit was used to prepare UMI-labeled 5' RACE TCRbeta libraries. Every TCRbeta library was prepared in parallel with an identical number of PCR cycles. The study's processing was this. The number of functional CDR3beta clonotypes in each TCRbeta library ranged from about 2,700 to 20,000. MIGEC 1.2.9 was used for UMI extraction and consensus assembly, with a minimum of three reads required per UMI. MiXCR 3.0.3 was used to extract in-frame CDR3beta repertoires. After each sample was downsampled to 42,000 randomly selected UMIs, diversity metrics were computed in VDJtools 1.2.1. For the top 3,000 clones of each sample pair, the repertoire overlap metrics D, R and F2 were calculated in VDJtools. Following reprocessing of the reads by TCRdb, the data hold one row per CDR3 protein sequence and no DNA is available. The authors' filters were not applied to this entry. The table kept for this sample lists about 6,600 distinct CDR3 sequences. The top ten clonotypes cover around 20% of the sample.

What the authors observed across the whole study: Greater repertoire diversity in TSTEM than in TPEX subsets was suggested by Chao1 estimates, potentially reflecting a broader range of specificities. Only TCRbeta chains were sequenced, and the repertoire comparisons were based on a handful of donors and tested using paired t-tests with Bonferroni correction. The stem-like TSTEM and TPEX subsets each shared clonotypes with effector memory cells, but the TSTEM and TPEX repertoires had minimal overlap with each other, suggesting distinct antigen spectra. Normalized Shannon-Wiener diversity was similarly high in TSTEM and TPEX subsets, while effector memory subsets were less diverse by comparison.

This TCR came from a human donor in good health. Sequencing was carried out using CD8+ T cells from PBMCs.

The CDR3 protein is CASSRRSSGGLNEQFF. Recombination joined TRBV7-6 with TRBJ2-1; the TCRdb call, TRBD2, lacks DNA for checking. The CDR3 has 16 amino acids, counting the end cysteine and phenylalanine. The nucleotide record is missing. CDR1 and CDR2 are drawn from the germline V gene: SGHVS, FNYEAQ.